The entry below gives a single TCR beta chain sequence along with its context. The data derive from a study of blood T cell repertoires in COVID-19. Study-level background: From the United States, Italy and Spain came samples of acute and convalescent COVID-19.

Method: immunoSEQ multiplex PCR; TCRdb's copy keeps in-frame clones and lacks some. The data contain approximately 92,000 clones, 80% to 85% of them singletons. The sequenced material came from peripheral blood. The TCR was taken from a man between 65 and 80 years old with active or convalescent COVID-19.

CDR3 sequence: CASSLVRANTGELFF. In nucleotides, the CDR3 is TGTGCCAGCAGCTTGGTCAGGGCGAACACCGGGGAGCTGTTTTTT. The chain links TRBV5-5 to TRBJ2-2; weak D call: TRBD1 (5 bases). CDR1 and CDR2 (germline): SGHKS, YYEKEE (reference sequence). With 0 bases removed from V and 0 bases from J, the gap between germline ends came to 6 bases. CDR3 size: 15 residues.